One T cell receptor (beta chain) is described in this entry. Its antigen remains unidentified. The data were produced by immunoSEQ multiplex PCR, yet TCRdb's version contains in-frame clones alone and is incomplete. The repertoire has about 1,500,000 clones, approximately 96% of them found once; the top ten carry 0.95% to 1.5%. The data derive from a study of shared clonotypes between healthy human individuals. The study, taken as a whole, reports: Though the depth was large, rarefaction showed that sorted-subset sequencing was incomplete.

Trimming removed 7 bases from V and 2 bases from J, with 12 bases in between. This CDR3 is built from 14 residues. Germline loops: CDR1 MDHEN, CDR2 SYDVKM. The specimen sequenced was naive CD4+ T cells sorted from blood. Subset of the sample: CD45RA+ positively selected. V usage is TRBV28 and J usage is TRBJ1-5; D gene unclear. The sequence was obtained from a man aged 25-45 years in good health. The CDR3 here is CASTWWQGNQPQHF. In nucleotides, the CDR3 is TGTGCCAGCACCTGGTGGCAGGGCAATCAGCCCCAGCATTTT.